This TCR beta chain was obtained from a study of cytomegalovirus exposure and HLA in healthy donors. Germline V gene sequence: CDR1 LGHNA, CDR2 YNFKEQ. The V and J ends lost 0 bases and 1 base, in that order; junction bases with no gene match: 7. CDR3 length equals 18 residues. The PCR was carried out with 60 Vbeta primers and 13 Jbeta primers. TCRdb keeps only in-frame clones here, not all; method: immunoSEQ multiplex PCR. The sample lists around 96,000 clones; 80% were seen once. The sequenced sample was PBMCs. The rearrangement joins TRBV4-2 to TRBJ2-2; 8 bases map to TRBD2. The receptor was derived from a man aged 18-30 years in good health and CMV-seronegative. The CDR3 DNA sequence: TGTGCCAGCAGCCAAGAGGGGAGCGGGGGCCGGAACACCGGGGAGCTGTTTTTT. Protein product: CASSQEGSGGRNTGELFF.